Following are 7 T cell receptor beta chains from one sample sequenced in a study of CXCR3-negative and CXCR3-positive naive CD8 T cells. Study results and limitations: The study found more hydrophobic TRB CDR3s in CXCR3-positive naive cells than in CXCR3-negative naive cells.

Preparation of TRB cDNA libraries relied on 5' RACE carrying UMI labels. From the 5' RACE reads, TCRdb lists one entry per CDR3 protein and no DNA. With 90,000 to 150,000 distinct CDR3 sequences in the sample, the ten largest clones hold approximately 0.38%. Their antigens are not known. Sequenced input: naive CXCR3+ CD8+ T cells from blood. The subset: CD45RO-CCR7+CD27+CD95- naive CD8+ T cells expressing CXCR3 (TNR3+). These receptors all stem from a human donor in good health. Some clones in this sample may be carry-over from other donors' samples.

The chain employs TRBV7-3 and TRBJ1-1; the D gene TCRdb calls, TRBD1, cannot be checked with no DNA. This CDR3 contains 14 residues. Germline CDR1 reads SGHTA; CDR2 reads FQGTGA. CDR3 amino acids: CASSLRGTGSEAFF.

The rearrangement joins TRBV7-9 to TRBJ2-2; TCRdb reports TRBD1, a call that lacks DNA to check it against. CDR3 length: 17 residues. Germline CDR1 is SEHNR and CDR2 is FQNEAQ (reference sequence). The CDR3 sequence is CASTSIVIGGTTGELFF.

This chain connects TRBV7-9 to TRBJ2-1. Germline V gives CDR1 SEHNR, CDR2 FQNEAQ (reference sequence). The CDR3 has 12 amino acids. The CDR3 reads CASSFEPNEQFF.

The chain is built from TRBV6-5 and TRBJ2-2; TCRdb returns TRBD2, unconfirmable since there is no DNA. Germline CDR1 and CDR2: MNHEY and SVGAGI. The CDR3 sequence is 17 residues long. The CDR3 protein is CASSYSALGLGTGELFF.

The V and J genes are TRBV28 and TRBJ2-1; TCRdb returns TRBD1, unconfirmable since there is no DNA. Germline CDR1 is MDHEN and CDR2 is SYDVKM. The CDR3 has 15 residues. The CDR3 sequence is CASSSTGFSYNEQFF.

The V call is TRBV4-1, the J call TRBJ2-7. CDR1 is MGHRA and CDR2 is YSYEKL in the germline V gene. The CDR3 runs to 14 residues. The CDR3: CASSQDRSLHEQYF.

The chain carries TRBV24-1 and TRBJ2-7; the D gene TCRdb calls, TRBD1, cannot be checked with no DNA. The CDR3 is 13 amino acids. CDR1 and CDR2 from the germline V gene are KGHDR and SFDVKD. The CDR3 protein is CATSDWDSYEQYF.